Here is one TCR beta chain with its context. Its antigen is not known. This specimen belongs to a study of T-cell reconstitution after alpha-beta-depleted transplantation in children. Study-level results: Newly produced T cells mostly accounted for T-cell counts and diversity one year post-transplant.

TCRbeta library preparation incorporated unique molecular identifiers. MiXCR, applied by TCRdb to the PCR reads, yields one record per CDR3 protein. This table holds a few hundred thousand distinct CDR3 sequences, approximately 30% found once. The sample consisted of PBMCs, taken before TCRalphabeta/CD19-depleted stem cell transplant. The receptor was isolated from a boy younger than two with Wiskott-Aldrich syndrome, due to receive a stem cell transplant.

The CDR3 sequence is CSARTDGNTEAFF. CDR3 DNA: TGCAGTGCTAGAACAGACGGGAACACTGAAGCTTTCTTT. The J gene is TRBJ1-1, the V gene TRBV20-1; no reliable D call. The germline V gene has CDR1 DFQATT and CDR2 SNEGSKA (reference sequence). V dropped 2 bases and J dropped 1 base, with 8 bases sitting between them. This CDR3 region has 13 residues.